Shown below are 32 T cell receptor beta chains from a single sample sequenced in a study of CD8+CD57+ T cells in acquired aplastic anemia. Researchers used genomic DNA as the template to profile TCR beta VDJ and CDR3. Each CDR3 protein gets one entry after TCRdb re-called the reads with MiXCR. The data contain 300,000 or so distinct CDR3 sequences, approximately 57% of them singletons. The patients chosen for sequencing had shown expansion of CD8+CD57+ cells (detected by flow cytometry). What was sequenced was sorted CD4+, CD8+, or CD8+CD57+ T cells (not recorded which) from PBMCs. All receptors derive from a human donor with aplastic anemia.

The gene calls are TRBV20-1 and TRBJ2-7; 7 nucleotides match TRBD2. After removal of 4 bases from V and 3 bases from J, the junction contained 3 bases not matched to a gene. Germline assignment: CDR1 DFQATT and CDR2 SNEGSKA (reference sequence). CDR3 size: 12 residues. CDR3 nucleotide sequence: TGCAGTGCTAATCCGGGGGGCTACGAGCAGTACTTC. Translating it yields CSANPGGYEQYF.

The J gene is TRBJ1-4, the V gene TRBV2, with D perhaps TRBD1 (5 bases). This CDR3 is built from 12 residues. Trimming stripped 1 base from V and 13 bases from J, with 10 bases between. Germline V gene data show CDR1 as SNHLY and CDR2 as FYNNEI. The CDR3 DNA follows: TGTGCCAGCAGTGAAGGGCCCGGGGGACTGTTTTTT. Amino acids: CASSEGPGGLFF.

Ten or more counts support this clonotype. In nucleotides, the CDR3 is TGTGCCAGCAGGGGCCCGTTCTCTGGAAACACCATATATTTT. Translating it yields CASRGPFSGNTIYF. V is TRBV6-1 and J is TRBJ1-3; D is unresolved. The ends were cut back, 6 bases at V and 0 bases at J, with 9 bases in the middle. This CDR3 contains 14 residues. Germline V lookup: CDR1 MNHNS, CDR2 SASEGT.

This clonotype was observed a few times. The V gene is TRBV20-1, the J gene TRBJ1-6, with D possibly TRBD1 on 5 matching bases. The CDR3 sequence is 15 residues long. CDR1 is DFQATT and CDR2 is SNEGSKA in the germline V gene (reference sequence). V was clipped by 5 bases and J by 8 bases, with 19 bases between them. DNA of the CDR3: TGCAGTGCTCCTCCGGGGGTAAATTGGGATTCACCCCTCCACTTT. Its translation is CSAPPGVNWDSPLHF.

This clonotype was counted a single time. This chain joins TRBV24-1 and TRBJ1-5; TRBD1 matches at 8 bases. Germline values: CDR1 KGHDR, CDR2 SFDVKD. The CDR3 runs 14 residues. V lost 7 bases to trimming and J lost 2 bases; unmatched junction nucleotides: 3. CDR3 sequence reads: CATSPDRGNQPQHF. CDR3 nucleotide sequence: TGTGCCACCAGCCCGGACAGGGGCAATCAGCCCCAGCATTTT.

This clonotype has only a few counts. The gene calls are TRBV2 and TRBJ1-2; a possible D gene is TRBD1 (5 bases). The germline gives CDR1 SNHLY, CDR2 FYNNEI. The CDR3 is made up of 11 amino acids. V dropped 11 bases and J dropped 4 bases, with 11 bases sitting between them. CDR3 loop: CAGHRPYGYTF. CDR3 DNA: TGTGCCGGACACAGGCCCTATGGCTACACCTTC.

This chain joins TRBV7-2 and TRBJ1-6, with D unclear. CDR1 is SGHTA, CDR2 FQGNSA, per germline. With 3 bases removed from V and 13 bases from J, the gap between germline ends came to 13 bases. CDR3 length equals 13 residues. For the CDR3, the DNA is TGTGCCAGCAGCTTGACGACCGGAAGTCCCCTCCACTTT. Translation: CASSLTTGSPLHF.

This clonotype appeared a few times. The chain uses TRBV2 and TRBJ1-6, with D perhaps matching TRBD1 (6 bases). Per the germline V gene, CDR1 is SNHLY and CDR2 is FYNNEI. The CDR3 sequence is 13 residues long. Trimming took 7 bases from V and 7 from J, leaving 11 bases between them. CDR3 loop: CASMARGNSPLHF. The CDR3 nucleotides are TGTGCCAGCATGGCCAGGGGAAATTCACCCCTCCACTTT.

This clonotype was found many times. The chain joins TRBV12-3 or TRBV12-4 to TRBJ2-1, with 10 positions matching TRBD2. Germline trimming cut 6 bases from V and 0 bases from J; bases unmatched to any gene: 5. The CDR3 sequence is 16 residues long. The CDR3 region has the DNA TGTGCCAGCAGCTGGACTAGCGGCTACTCCTACAATGAGCAGTTCTTC. It translates to CASSWTSGYSYNEQFF.

This clonotype is a singleton in its sample. Here the CDR3 omits its conserved ending phenylalanine or tryptophan, so a read error is the likely source. The DNA is left out, because the CDR3 cannot be placed on it with certainty; the CDR3 is given as TCRdb lists it. The chain joins TRBV5-1 to TRBJ2-3; whether TRBD1, the table's D call, matches the DNA was not checked. Germline V gene data show CDR1 as SGHRS and CDR2 as YFSETQ. The CDR3 has 16 amino acids, counting both end residues. The chain's CDR3 is CASSLLQGSSTDTQCL.

This clonotype has a single count. The chain is built from TRBV20-1 and TRBJ2-5; no definite D call. The CDR3 spans 13 residues. The germline V gene encodes CDR1 DFQATT and CDR2 SNEGSKA (reference sequence). The V gene lost 0 bases and the J gene lost 6 bases, with 11 bases spanning the gap. CDR3: CSAREPDQKTQYF. CDR3 nucleotides: TGCAGTGCTAGAGAGCCGGATCAGAAGACCCAGTACTTC.

This clonotype was recorded at least ten times. The CDR3 nucleotides read TGTGCCAGCAGCTTAGGATGGTCAGTCTCTGGAAACACCATATATTTT. Protein sequence: CASSLGWSVSGNTIYF. The genes are TRBV7-2 and TRBJ1-3; D not resolved. Per germline, CDR1 SGHTA and CDR2 FQGNSA. V lost 1 base and J lost 0, with 10 bases in between. The CDR3 is made up of 16 amino acids.

The CDR3 protein is CASSVWEGWGDTQYF. The CDR3, as DNA: TGTGCCAGCAGCGTTTGGGAGGGATGGGGGGATACGCAGTATTTT. The chain has TRBV9 and TRBJ2-3; TRBD2 agrees at 7 bases. This CDR3 spans 15 amino acids. Germline CDR1 and CDR2: SGDLS and YYNGEE. The V gene end was trimmed by 2 bases and the J gene end by 6 bases; junction bases not matched to a gene: 9. The entire variable domain, with the rest obtained from reference TRBV9 and TRBJ2-3, is as follows: DSGVTQTPKHLITATGQRVTLRCSPRSGDLSVYWYQQSLDQGLQFLIQYYNGEERAKGNILERFSAQQFPDLHSELNLSSLELGDSALYFCASSVWEGWGDTQYFGPGTRLTVL.

CDR3 in DNA: TGTGCCAGTAGTGTGTGGGGGAGTAACACCGGGGAGCTGTTTTTT. Amino acids: CASSVWGSNTGELFF. The rearrangement links TRBV19 to TRBJ2-2; D might be TRBD1 or TRBD2, each matching 5 bases. CDR1 and CDR2 from the germline V gene are LNHDA and SQIVND (reference sequence). Trimming took off 5 bases at V and 2 bases at J, with 12 bases between the two ends. This CDR3 is built from 15 residues.

In its sample, this clonotype was seen many times. This rearrangement joins TRBV28 to TRBJ1-2; a possible D gene is TRBD1 (5 bases). The CDR3 totals 15 residues. Germline V gene sequence: CDR1 MDHEN, CDR2 SYDVKM. Trimming left V 6 bases short and J 2 bases short, with 16 bases between. The CDR3 region has the DNA TGTGCCAGCAGCACTGGGGGGGGTAACAACTATGGCTACACCTTC. Translating it yields CASSTGGGNNYGYTF.

The J gene is TRBJ1-2, the V gene TRBV24-1; no clear D gene. Germline assignment: CDR1 KGHDR and CDR2 SFDVKD. The V and J ends lost 3 bases and 4 bases respectively, with 14 bases between them. This CDR3 comprises 15 residues. The CDR3 here is CATSDGSPERYGYTF. The DNA of the CDR3 is TGTGCCACCAGTGATGGGTCACCAGAACGCTATGGCTACACCTTC.

The chain is built from TRBV19 and TRBJ1-2, with D hard to call. Trimming took 7 bases from V and 6 from J, leaving 12 bases between them. The CDR3 length is 12 residues. CDR1 is LNHDA, CDR2 SQIVND, per germline (reference sequence). CDR3 sequence: CASNQRPDGYTF. DNA for the CDR3: TGTGCCAGTAACCAGAGACCGGATGGCTACACCTTC.

The chain employs TRBV9 and TRBJ1-6, with 8 positions matching TRBD1. Looked up from germline, CDR1 is SGDLS and CDR2 is YYNGEE. The trim removed 4 bases at V and 7 bases at J, leaving 4 bases unmatched. The CDR3 consists of 14 residues. In nucleotides, the CDR3 is TGTGCCAGCAGCCGGACAGGGACCAATTCACCCCTCCACTTT. Its translation: CASSRTGTNSPLHF.

The chain joins TRBV7-2 to TRBJ2-7; D uncertain. Per the germline V gene, CDR1 is SGHTA and CDR2 is FQGNSA. This CDR3 contains 11 residues. Between the trimmed V and J ends, which lost 5 bases and 4 bases, there was a span of 6 bases. CDR3 in DNA: TGTGCCAGCAGCCCCGATTACGAGCAGTACTTC. This encodes CASSPDYEQYF.

This chain joins TRBV20-1 and TRBJ1-1, with no clear D. Germline CDR1 DFQATT, CDR2 SNEGSKA (reference sequence). V was trimmed by 1 base and J by 5 bases, leaving 11 bases between them. This CDR3 has 13 amino acids. The CDR3 nucleotides read TGCAGTGCTAGAGGGAAACTAGGAACTGAAGCTTTCTTT. It translates to CSARGKLGTEAFF.

In this sample, this clonotype turned up many times. CDR3 in amino acids: CATSPTGFGYTF. As DNA, the CDR3 is TGTGCCACCAGCCCGACAGGCTTCGGCTACACCTTC. The chain recombines TRBV24-1 with TRBJ1-2; possible D gene TRBD1, 6 bases. Germline lookup yields CDR1 KGHDR and CDR2 SFDVKD. CDR3 size: 12 residues. The ends were cut back, 7 bases at V and 8 bases at J, with 13 bases in the middle.

The chain is built from TRBV10-3 and TRBJ2-5; 7 bases fit TRBD1. Trimming cost V 7 bases and J 2 bases; bases outside gene matches: 1. Germline-derived CDR1 and CDR2 are ENHRY and SYGVKD. This CDR3 is built from 12 residues. CDR3: CAINRGQETQYF. The CDR3 DNA reads TGTGCCATCAACAGGGGTCAAGAGACCCAGTACTTC.

CDR3 coding DNA: TGCAGTGCTAGAGCTGGGACTAGCGGGGATGAGTATGGAAACACCATATATTTT. Its translation is CSARAGTSGDEYGNTIYF. The genes are TRBV20-1 and TRBJ1-3, with a weak D call TRBD1 (5 bases). The germline CDR1 and CDR2 sequences are DFQATT and SNEGSKA (reference sequence). CDR3 length equals 18 residues. V was shortened by 1 base and J by 3 bases, with 22 bases between the two germline ends.

The J gene is TRBJ2-3, the V gene TRBV6-1; D unclear. The CDR3 length is 13 residues. CDR1 and CDR2 (germline): MNHNS, SASEGT. V gave up 2 bases and J gave up 3 bases, with 6 bases separating them. CDR3 in DNA: TGTGCCAGCAGTGAATGGCAGACAGATACGCAGTATTTT. It yields the protein CASSEWQTDTQYF.

The CDR3 is CSVDGLAGGQETQYF. CDR3 nucleotides: TGCAGCGTTGACGGGCTAGCGGGGGGGCAAGAGACCCAGTACTTC. The rearrangement joins TRBV29-1 to TRBJ2-5; TRBD2 agrees at 12 bases. The CDR3 contains 15 residues. The germline gives CDR1 SQVTM, CDR2 ANQGSEA. J was trimmed by 2 bases and V by 3 bases; bases with no gene match: 4.

The J gene is TRBJ2-2, the V gene TRBV20-1; TRBD2 agrees at 13 bases. The germline CDR1 and CDR2 sequences are DFQATT and SNEGSKA (reference sequence). The CDR3 sequence is 13 residues long. Trimming took 6 bases from V and 7 from J; bases not matched to a gene: 2. DNA of the CDR3: TGCAGTGCCGGACTAGCGGGAGACGGGGAGCTGTTTTTT. Amino acids: CSAGLAGDGELFF.

J is TRBJ2-6 and V is TRBV5-1; no definite D call. CDR1 is SGHRS, CDR2 YFSETQ, per germline. The CDR3 has 15 amino acids. Trimming pared 0 bases from V and 0 bases from J, leaving 4 bases between. CDR3 bases: TGCGCCAGCAGCTTGGACCTCTCTGGGGCCAACGTCCTGACTTTC. Translating gives CASSLDLSGANVLTF.

This clonotype was detected many times. CDR3 region: CASSQERSGETQYF. DNA for the CDR3: TGTGCCAGCAGCCAAGAACGCTCCGGGGAGACCCAGTACTTC. The V and J genes are TRBV4-2 and TRBJ2-5; D remains ambiguous. V was pared by 0 bases and J by 5 bases, with 10 bases between. Germline V gene data show CDR1 as LGHNA and CDR2 as YNFKEQ. The CDR3 runs 14 residues.

Note on this clonotype: Compared with germline, one end of the junction differs, possibly owing to a read error. This chain uses TRBV5-1 with TRBJ1-2, with no clear D. This CDR3 contains 15 residues. The germline CDR1 and CDR2 sequences are SGHRS and YFSETQ. The CDR3 region is CASSSGDNSKYGYTF. The CDR3 bases are TGCGCCAGCAGCTCTGGTGACAACTCTAAATATGGCTACACCTTC. The complete variable domain, with remaining parts taken from reference TRBV5-1 and TRBJ1-2, reads KAGVTQTPRYLIKTRGQQVTLSCSPISGHRSVSWYQQTPGQGLQFLFEYFSETQRNKGNFPGRFSGRQFSNSRSEMNVSTLELGDSALYLCASSSGDNSKYGYTFGSGTRLTVV.

This clonotype was counted only a few times. The V and J genes are TRBV7-8 and TRBJ1-1, with 7 bases that match TRBD1. CDR3 length equals 15 residues. Germline values: CDR1 SGHVS, CDR2 FQNEAQ. V shed 5 bases, J shed 2 bases, and the junction held 8 bases outside the gene matches. The CDR3 sequence is CASSPRQGSNTEAFF. In DNA, the CDR3 is TGTGCCAGCAGCCCCCGACAGGGTTCCAACACTGAAGCTTTCTTT.

The J gene is TRBJ1-4, the V gene TRBV19, with 8 bases aligning to TRBD1. There are 14 residues in the CDR3. Trimming took 6 bases from V and 4 from J; bases not matched to a gene: 4. From germline, CDR1 is LNHDA and CDR2 SQIVND (reference sequence). Here the CDR3 reads CASSPGQVNEKLFF. The CDR3 nucleotides are TGTGCCAGTAGCCCGGGACAGGTTAATGAAAAACTGTTTTTT.

The V and J genes are TRBV19 and TRBJ1-5, with a weak D call TRBD1 (5 bases). CDR3 size: 18 residues. CDR1 is LNHDA and CDR2 is SQIVND in the germline V gene (reference sequence). V was pared by 4 bases and J by 7 bases, with 26 bases between. This chain's CDR3 is CASSKREMTGTRWQPQHF. DNA of the CDR3: TGTGCCAGTAGTAAAAGAGAGATGACGGGGACGAGGTGGCAGCCCCAGCATTTT.